A single sample is the source of the 2 T cell receptor beta chains below, sequenced in a study of identifying expanded T cells in peripheral blood. Method: immunoSEQ multiplex PCR; TCRdb's copy keeps in-frame clones and lacks some. The table lists 75,000 to 95,000 clones, approximately 90% of them singletons. Sequences were obtained from blood. These receptors were collected from a person aged 18-69 years in good health.

J is TRBJ2-3 and V is TRBV6-5, with D perhaps being TRBD1 or TRBD2 (5 bases each). Between the trimmed V and J ends, which lost 7 bases and 0 bases, there was a span of 14 bases. The CDR3 has 15 amino acids. Germline V CDR1 and CDR2: MNHEY, SVGAGI. The chain's CDR3 is CASNRDGLSTDTQYF. The CDR3 DNA sequence: TGTGCCAGCAATCGGGACGGGCTGAGCACAGATACGCAGTATTTT.

This chain links TRBV28 with TRBJ1-5, with 10 nucleotides matching TRBD1. This CDR3 is 15 amino acids long. CDR1 and CDR2 (germline): MDHEN, SYDVKM. The trim removed 7 bases at V and 6 bases at J, leaving 9 bases unmatched. The CDR3 spells CASTTDRGRIQPQHF. DNA of the CDR3: TGTGCCAGCACCACCGACAGGGGGCGGATTCAGCCCCAGCATTTT.